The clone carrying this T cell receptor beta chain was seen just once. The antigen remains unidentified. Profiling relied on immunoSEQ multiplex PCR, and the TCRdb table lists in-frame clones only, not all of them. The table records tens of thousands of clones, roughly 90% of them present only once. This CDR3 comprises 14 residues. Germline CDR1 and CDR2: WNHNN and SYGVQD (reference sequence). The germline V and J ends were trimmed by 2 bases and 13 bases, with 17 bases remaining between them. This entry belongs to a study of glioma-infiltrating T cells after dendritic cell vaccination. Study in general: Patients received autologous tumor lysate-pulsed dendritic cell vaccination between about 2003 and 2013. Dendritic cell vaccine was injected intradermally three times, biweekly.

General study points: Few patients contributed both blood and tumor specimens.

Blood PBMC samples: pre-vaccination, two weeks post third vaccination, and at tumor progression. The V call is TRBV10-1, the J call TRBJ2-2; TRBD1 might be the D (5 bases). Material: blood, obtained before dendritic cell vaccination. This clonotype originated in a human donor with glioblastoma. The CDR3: CASSEVFDSGWLFF. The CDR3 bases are TGCGCCAGCAGTGAGGTCTTCGACTCAGGGTGGCTGTTTTTT.